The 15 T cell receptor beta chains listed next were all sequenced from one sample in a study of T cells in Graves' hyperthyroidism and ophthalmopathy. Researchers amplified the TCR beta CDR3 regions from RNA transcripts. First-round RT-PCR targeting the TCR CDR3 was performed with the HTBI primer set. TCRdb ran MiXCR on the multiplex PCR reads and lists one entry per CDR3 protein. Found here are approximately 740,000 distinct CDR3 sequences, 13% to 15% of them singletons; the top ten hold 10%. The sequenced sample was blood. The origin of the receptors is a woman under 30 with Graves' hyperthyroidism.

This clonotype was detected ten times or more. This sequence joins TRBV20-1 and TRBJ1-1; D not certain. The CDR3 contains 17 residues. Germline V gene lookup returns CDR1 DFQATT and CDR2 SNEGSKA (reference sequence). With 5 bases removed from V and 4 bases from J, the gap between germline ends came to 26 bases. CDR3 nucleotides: TGCAGTGCTCCTCCTGCGAAAAAGGGCAAGTTGATCACTGAAGCTTTCTTT. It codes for CSAPPAKKGKLITEAFF.

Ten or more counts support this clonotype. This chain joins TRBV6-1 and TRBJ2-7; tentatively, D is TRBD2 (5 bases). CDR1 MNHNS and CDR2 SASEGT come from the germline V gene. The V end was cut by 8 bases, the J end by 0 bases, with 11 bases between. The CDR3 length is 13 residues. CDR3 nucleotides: TGTGCCAGCGACACCGGGATCTCCTACGAGCAGTACTTC. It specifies CASDTGISYEQYF.

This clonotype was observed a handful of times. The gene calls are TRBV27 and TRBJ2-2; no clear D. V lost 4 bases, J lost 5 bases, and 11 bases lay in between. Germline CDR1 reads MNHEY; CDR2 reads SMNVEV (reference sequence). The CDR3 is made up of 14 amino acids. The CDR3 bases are TGTGCCAGCAGTTATTCTGCAGTGACCGGGGAGCTGTTTTTT. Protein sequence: CASSYSAVTGELFF.

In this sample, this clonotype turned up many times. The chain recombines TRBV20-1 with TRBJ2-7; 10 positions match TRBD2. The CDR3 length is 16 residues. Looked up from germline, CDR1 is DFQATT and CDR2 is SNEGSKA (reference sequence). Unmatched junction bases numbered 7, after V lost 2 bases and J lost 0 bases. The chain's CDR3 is CSARLLIAGGSYEQYF. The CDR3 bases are TGCAGTGCTAGACTTCTTATAGCGGGAGGCTCCTACGAGCAGTACTTC.

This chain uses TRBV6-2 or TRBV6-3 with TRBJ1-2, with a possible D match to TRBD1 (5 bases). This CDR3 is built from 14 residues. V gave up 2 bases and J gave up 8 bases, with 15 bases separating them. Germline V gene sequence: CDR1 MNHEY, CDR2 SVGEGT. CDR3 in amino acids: CASSYPAGGVGYTF. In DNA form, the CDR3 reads TGTGCCAGCAGTTACCCGGCCGGGGGGGTCGGCTACACCTTC.

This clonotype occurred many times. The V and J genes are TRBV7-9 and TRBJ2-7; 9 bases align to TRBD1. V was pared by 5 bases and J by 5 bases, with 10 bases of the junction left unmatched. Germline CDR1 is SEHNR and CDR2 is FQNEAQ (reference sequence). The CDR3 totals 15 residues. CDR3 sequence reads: CASSLPGTGFHEQYF. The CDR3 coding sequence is TGTGCCAGCAGCCTACCGGGGACAGGGTTCCACGAGCAGTACTTC.

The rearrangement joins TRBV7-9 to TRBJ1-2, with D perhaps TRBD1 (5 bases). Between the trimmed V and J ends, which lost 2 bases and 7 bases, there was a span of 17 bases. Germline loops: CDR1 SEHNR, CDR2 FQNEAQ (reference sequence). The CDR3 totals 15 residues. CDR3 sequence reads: CASSLSEGLESGYTF. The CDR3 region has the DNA TGTGCCAGCAGCTTATCAGAGGGGTTGGAGAGTGGCTACACCTTC.

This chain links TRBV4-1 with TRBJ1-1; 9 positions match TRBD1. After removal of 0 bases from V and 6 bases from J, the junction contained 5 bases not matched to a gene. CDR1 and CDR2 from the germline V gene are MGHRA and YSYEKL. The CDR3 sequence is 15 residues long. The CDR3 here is CASSQDHRGRAEAFF. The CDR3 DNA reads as TGCGCCAGCAGCCAAGACCACAGGGGGCGAGCTGAAGCTTTCTTT.

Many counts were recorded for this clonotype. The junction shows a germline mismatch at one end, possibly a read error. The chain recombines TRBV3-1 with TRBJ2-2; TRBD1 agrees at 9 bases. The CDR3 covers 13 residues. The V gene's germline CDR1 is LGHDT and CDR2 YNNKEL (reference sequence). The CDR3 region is CASSQGEGQGALF. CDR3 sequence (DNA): TGTGCCAGCAGCCAAGGGGAGGGACAGGGAGCTCTCTTT. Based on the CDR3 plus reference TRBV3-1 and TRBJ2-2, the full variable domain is DTAVSQTPKYLVTQMGNDKSIKCEQNLGHDTMYWYKQDSKKFLKIMFSYNNKELIINETVPNRFSPKSPDKAHLNLHINSLELGDSAVYFCASSQGEGQGALFGEGSRLTVL.

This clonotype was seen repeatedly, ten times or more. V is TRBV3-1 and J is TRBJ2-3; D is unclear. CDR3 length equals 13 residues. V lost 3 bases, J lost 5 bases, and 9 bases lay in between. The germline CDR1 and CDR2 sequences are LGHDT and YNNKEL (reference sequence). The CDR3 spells CASSQTIQDTQYF. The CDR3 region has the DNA TGTGCCAGCAGCCAGACCATTCAAGATACGCAGTATTTT.

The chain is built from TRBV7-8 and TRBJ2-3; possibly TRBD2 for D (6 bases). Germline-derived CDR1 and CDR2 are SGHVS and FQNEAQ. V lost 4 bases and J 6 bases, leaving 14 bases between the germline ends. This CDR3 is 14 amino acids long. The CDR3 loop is CASSSFESGDTQYF. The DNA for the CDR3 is TGTGCCAGCAGCTCCTTCGAGAGCGGGGATACGCAGTATTTT.

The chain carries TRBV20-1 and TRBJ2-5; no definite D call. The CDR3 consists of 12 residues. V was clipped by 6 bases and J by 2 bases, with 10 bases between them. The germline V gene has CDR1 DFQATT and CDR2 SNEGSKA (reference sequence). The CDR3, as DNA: TGCAGTGCCCCTGACACGCAAGAGACCCAGTACTTC. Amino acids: CSAPDTQETQYF.

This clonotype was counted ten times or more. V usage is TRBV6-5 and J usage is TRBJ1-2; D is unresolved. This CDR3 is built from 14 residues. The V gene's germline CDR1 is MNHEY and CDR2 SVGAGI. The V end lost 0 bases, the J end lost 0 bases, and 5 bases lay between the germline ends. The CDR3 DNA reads TGTGCCAGCAGTTACTCGGTAGCTAACTATGGCTACACCTTC. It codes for CASSYSVANYGYTF.

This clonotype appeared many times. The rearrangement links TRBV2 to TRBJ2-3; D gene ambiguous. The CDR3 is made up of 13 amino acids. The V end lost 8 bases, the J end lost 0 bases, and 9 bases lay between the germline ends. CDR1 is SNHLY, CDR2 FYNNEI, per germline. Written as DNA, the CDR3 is TGTGCCAGCTGCCAGGAAAGCACAGATACGCAGTATTTT. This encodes CASCQESTDTQYF.

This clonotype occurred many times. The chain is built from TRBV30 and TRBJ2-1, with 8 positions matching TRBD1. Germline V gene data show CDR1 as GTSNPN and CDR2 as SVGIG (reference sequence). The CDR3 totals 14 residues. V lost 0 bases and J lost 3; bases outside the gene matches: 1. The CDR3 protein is CAWSVGQGYNEQFF. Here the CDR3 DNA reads TGTGCCTGGAGTGTAGGACAGGGCTACAATGAGCAGTTCTTC.